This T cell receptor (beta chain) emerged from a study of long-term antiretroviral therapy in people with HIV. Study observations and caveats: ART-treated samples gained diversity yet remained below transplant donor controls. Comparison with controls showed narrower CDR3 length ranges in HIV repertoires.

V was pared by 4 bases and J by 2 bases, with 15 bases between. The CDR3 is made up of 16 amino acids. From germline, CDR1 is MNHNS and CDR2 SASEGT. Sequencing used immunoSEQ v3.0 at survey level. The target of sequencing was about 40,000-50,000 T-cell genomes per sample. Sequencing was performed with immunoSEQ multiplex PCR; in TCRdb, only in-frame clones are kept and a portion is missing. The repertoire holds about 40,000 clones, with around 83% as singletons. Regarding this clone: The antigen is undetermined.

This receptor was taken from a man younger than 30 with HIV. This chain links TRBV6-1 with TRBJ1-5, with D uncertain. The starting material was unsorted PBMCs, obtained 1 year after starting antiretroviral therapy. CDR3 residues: CASSVESGGGNQPQHF. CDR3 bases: TGTGCCAGCAGTGTCGAATCGGGCGGAGGCAATCAGCCCCAGCATTTT.